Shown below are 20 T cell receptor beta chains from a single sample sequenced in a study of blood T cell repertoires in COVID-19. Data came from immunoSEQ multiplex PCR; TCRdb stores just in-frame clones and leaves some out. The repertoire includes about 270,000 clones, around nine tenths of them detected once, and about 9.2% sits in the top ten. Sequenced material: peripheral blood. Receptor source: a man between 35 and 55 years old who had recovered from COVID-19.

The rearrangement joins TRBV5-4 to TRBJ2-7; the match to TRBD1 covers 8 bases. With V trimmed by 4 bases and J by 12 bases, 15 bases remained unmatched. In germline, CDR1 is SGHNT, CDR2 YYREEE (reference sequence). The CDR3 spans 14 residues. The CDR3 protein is CASSPDGTGFPRYF. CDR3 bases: TGTGCCAGCAGCCCAGATGGGACAGGATTTCCACGGTACTTC.

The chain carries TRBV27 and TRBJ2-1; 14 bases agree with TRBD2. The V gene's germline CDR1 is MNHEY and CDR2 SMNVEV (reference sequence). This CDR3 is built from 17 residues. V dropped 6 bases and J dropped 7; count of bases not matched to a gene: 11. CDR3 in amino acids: CASRQRLAGGLGNEQFF. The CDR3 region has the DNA TGTGCCAGCAGGCAAAGACTAGCGGGAGGGCTTGGGAATGAGCAGTTCTTC.

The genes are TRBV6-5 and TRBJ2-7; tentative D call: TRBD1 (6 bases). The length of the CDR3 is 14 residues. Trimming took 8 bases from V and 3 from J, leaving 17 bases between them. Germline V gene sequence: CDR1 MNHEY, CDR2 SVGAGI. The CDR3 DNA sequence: TGTGCCAGCCGGCGGGCAGGGGCCGGCTACGAGCAGTACTTC. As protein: CASRRAGAGYEQYF.

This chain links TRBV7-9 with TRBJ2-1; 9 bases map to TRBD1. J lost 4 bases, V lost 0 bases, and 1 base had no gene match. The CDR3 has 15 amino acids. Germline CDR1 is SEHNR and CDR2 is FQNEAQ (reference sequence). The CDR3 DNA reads TGTGCCAGCAGCTTAGCACAGGGGGCTTACAATGAGCAGTTCTTC. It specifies CASSLAQGAYNEQFF.

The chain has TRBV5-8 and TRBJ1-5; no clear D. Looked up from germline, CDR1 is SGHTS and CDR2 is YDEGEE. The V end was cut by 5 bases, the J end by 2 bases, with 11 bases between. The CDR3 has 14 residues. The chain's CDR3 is CASRQVSGNQPQHF. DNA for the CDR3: TGTGCCAGCAGACAAGTCAGTGGCAATCAGCCCCAGCATTTT.

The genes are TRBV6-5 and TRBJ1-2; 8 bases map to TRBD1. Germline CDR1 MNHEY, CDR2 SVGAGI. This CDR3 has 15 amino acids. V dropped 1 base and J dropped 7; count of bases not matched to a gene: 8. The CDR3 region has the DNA TGTGCCAGCAGTTACTACCCTGGACAGGGCTTTGGCTACACCTTC. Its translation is CASSYYPGQGFGYTF.

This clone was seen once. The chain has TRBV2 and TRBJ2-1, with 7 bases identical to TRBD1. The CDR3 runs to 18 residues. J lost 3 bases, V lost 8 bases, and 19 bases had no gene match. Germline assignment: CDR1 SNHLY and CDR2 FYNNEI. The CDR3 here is CASGTPTDRQGFYNEQFF. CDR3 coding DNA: TGTGCCAGCGGGACCCCCACCGATCGACAGGGATTCTACAATGAGCAGTTCTTC. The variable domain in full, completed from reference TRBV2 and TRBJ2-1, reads EPEVTQTPSHQVTQMGQEVILRCVPISNHLYFYWYRQILGQKVEFLVSFYNNEISEKSEIFDDQFSVERPDGSNFTLKIRSTKLEDSAMYFCASGTPTDRQGFYNEQFFGPGTRLTVL.

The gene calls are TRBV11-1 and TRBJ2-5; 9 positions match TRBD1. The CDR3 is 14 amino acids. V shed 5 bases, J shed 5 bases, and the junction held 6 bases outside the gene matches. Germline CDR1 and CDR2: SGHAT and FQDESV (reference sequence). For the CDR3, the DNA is TGTGCCAGCAGCCGGGACAGGGTGTCGGAGACCCAGTACTTC. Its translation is CASSRDRVSETQYF.

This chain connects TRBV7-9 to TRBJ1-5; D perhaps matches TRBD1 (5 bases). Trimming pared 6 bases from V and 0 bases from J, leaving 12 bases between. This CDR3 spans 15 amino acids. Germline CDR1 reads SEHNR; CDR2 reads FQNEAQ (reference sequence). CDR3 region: CASSSTAYSNQPQHF. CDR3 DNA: TGTGCCAGCAGTTCGACAGCATATAGCAATCAGCCCCAGCATTTT.

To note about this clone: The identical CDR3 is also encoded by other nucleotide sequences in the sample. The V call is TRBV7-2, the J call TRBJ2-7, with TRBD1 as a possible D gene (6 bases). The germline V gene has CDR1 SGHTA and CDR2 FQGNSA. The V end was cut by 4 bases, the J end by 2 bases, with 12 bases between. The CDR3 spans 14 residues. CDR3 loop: CASSSLDRAYEQYF. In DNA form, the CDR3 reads TGTGCCAGCAGCTCCCTGGACAGAGCCTACGAGCAGTACTTC.

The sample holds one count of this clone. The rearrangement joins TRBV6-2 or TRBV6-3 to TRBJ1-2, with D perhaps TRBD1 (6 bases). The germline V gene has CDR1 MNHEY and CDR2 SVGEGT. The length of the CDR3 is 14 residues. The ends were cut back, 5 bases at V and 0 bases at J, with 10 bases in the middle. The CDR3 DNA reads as TGTGCCAGCAGTCGTAACAGGGCTAACTATGGCTACACCTTC. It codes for CASSRNRANYGYTF.

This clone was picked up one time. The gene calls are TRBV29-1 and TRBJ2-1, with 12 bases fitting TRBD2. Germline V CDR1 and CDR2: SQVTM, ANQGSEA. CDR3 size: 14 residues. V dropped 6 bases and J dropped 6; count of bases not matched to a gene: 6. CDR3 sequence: CSVAGLAGFNEQFF. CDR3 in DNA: TGCAGCGTAGCTGGACTAGCGGGGTTCAATGAGCAGTTCTTC.

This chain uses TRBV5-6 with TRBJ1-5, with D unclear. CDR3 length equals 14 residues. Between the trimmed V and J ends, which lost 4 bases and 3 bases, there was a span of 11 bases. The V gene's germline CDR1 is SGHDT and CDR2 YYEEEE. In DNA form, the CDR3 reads TGTGCCAGCAGCGGGAGAGTGACCAATCAGCCCCAGCATTTT. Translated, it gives CASSGRVTNQPQHF.

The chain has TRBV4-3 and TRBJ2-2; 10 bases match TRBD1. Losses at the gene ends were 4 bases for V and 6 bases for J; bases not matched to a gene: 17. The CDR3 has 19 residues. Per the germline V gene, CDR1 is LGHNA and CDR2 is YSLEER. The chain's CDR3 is CASSRNRGQGSLLAGELFF. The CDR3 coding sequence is TGCGCCAGCAGCCGGAATCGGGGACAGGGGAGTCTATTGGCCGGGGAGCTGTTTTTT.

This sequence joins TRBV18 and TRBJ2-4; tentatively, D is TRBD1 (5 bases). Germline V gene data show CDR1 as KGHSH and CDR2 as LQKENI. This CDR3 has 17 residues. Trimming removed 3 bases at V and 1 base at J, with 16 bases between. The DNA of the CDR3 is TGTGCCAGCTCACCGATCAGGGTCGCTGTTGCCAAAAACATTCAGTACTTC. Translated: CASSPIRVAVAKNIQYF.

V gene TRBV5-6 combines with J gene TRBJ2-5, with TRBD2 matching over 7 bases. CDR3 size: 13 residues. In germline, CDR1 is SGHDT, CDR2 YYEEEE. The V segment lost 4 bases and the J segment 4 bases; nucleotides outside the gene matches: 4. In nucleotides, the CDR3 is TGTGCCAGCAGCCGACTAGCTACAGAGACCCAGTACTTC. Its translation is CASSRLATETQYF.

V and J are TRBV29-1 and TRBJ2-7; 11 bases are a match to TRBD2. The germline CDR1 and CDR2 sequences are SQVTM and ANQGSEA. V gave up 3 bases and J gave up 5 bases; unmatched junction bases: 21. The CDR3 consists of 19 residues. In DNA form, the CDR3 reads TGCAGCGTTGAGGGGGGACAGGTAACTAGCGGGAGTCGCGAGGACGAGCAGTACTTC. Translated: CSVEGGQVTSGSREDEQYF.

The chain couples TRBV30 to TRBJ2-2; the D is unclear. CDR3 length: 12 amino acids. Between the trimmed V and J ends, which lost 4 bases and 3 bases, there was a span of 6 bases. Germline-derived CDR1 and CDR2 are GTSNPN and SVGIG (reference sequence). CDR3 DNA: TGTGCCTGGAACTTTCACACCGGGGAGCTGTTTTTT. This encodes CAWNFHTGELFF.

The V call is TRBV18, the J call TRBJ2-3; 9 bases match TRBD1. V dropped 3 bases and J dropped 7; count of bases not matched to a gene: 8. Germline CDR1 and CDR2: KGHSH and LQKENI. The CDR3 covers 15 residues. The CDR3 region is CASSPPGQGRYTQYF. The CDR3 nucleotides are TGTGCCAGCTCACCTCCGGGACAGGGACGTTATACGCAGTATTTT.

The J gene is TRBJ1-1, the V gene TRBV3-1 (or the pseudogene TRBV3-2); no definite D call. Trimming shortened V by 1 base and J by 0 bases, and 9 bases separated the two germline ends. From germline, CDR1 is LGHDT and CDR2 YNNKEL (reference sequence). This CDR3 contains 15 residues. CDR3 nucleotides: TGTGCCAGCAGCCAAGTGGGCAGGCTGAACACTGAAGCTTTCTTT. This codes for CASSQVGRLNTEAFF.